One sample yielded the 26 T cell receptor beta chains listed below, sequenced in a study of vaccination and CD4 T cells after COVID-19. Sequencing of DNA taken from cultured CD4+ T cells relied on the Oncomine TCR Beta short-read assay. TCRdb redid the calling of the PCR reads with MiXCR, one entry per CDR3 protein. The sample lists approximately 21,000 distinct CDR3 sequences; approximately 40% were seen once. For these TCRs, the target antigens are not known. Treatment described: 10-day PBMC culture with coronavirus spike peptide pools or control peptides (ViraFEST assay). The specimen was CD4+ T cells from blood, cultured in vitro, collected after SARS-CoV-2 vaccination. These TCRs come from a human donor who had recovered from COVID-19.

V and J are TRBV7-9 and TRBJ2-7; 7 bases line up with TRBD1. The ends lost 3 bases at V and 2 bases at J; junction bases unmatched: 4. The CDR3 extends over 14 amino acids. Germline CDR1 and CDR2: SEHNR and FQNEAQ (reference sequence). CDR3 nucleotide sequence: TGTGCCAGCAGCTTGGGTCAGGGGGCCTACGAGCAGTACTTC. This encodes CASSLGQGAYEQYF.

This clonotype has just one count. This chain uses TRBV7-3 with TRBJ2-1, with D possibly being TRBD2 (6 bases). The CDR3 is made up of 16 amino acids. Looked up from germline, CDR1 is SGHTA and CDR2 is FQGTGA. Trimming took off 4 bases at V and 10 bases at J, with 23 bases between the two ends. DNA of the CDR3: TGTGCCAGCAGCTACATAGCGGCAACCCCGCCGAGGGAGCAGTTCTTC. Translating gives CASSYIAATPPREQFF. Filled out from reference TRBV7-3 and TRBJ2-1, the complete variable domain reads GAGVSQTPSNKVTEKGKYVELRCDPISGHTALYWYRQSLGQGPEFLIYFQGTGAADDSGLPNDRFFAVRPEGSVSTLKIQRTERGDSAVYLCASSYIAATPPREQFFGPGTRLTVL.

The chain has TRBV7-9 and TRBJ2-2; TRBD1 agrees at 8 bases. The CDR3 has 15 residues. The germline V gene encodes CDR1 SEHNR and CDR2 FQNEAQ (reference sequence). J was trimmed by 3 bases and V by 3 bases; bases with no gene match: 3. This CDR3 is CASSLTGDDTGELFF. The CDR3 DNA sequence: TGTGCCAGCAGCTTGACAGGGGATGACACCGGGGAGCTGTTTTTT.

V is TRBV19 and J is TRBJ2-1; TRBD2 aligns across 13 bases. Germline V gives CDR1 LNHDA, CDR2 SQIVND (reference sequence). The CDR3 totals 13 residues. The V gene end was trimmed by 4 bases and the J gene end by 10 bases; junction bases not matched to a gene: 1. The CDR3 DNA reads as TGTGCCAGTAGTACGGGACTAGCGGGAGAGCAGTTCTTC. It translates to CASSTGLAGEQFF.

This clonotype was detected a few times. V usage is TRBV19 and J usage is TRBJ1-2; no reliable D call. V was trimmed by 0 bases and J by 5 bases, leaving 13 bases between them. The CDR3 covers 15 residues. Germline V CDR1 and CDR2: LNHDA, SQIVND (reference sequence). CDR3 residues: CASSIDVAADYGYTF. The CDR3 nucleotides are TGTGCCAGTAGTATAGATGTGGCAGCGGATTATGGCTACACCTTC. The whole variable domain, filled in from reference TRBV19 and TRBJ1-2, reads DGGITQSPKYLFRKEGQNVTLSCEQNLNHDAMYWYRQDPGQGLRLIYYSQIVNDFQKGDIAEGYSVSREKKESFPLTVTSAQKNPTAFYLCASSIDVAADYGYTFGSGTRLTVV.

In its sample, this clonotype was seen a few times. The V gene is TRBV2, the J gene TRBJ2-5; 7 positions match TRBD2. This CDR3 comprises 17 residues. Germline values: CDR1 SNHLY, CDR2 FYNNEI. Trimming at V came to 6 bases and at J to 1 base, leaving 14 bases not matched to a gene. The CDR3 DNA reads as TGTGCCAGCAGGAGGGACTGGTGGGAGGGTACCCAAGAGACCCAGTACTTC. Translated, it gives CASRRDWWEGTQETQYF.

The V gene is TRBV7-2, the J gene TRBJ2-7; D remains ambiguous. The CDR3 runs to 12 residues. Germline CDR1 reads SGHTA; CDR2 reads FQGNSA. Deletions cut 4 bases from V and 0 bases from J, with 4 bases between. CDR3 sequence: CASSSTSYEQYF. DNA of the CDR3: TGTGCCAGCAGCTCAACCTCCTACGAGCAGTACTTC.

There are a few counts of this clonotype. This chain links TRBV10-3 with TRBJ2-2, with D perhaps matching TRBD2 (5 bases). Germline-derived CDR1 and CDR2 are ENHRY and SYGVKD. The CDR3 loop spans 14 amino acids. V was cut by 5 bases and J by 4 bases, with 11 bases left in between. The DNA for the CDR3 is TGTGCCATCAGTAACGGGGTCGGCACCGGGGAGCTGTTTTTT. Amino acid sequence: CAISNGVGTGELFF.

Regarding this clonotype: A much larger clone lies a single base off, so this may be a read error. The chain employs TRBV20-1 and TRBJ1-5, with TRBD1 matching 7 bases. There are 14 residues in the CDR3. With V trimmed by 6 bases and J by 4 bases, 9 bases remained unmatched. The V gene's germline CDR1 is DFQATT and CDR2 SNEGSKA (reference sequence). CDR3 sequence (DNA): TGCAGTGCCACAACAGGGGTAGGGAATCAGCCCCAGCATTTT. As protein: CSATTGVGNQPQHF.

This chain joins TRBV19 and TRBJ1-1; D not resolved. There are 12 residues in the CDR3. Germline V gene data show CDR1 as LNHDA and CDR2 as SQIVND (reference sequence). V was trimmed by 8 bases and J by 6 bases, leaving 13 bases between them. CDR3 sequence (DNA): TGTGCCAGTTCCGCCACGAAGGCTGAAGCTTTCTTT. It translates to CASSATKAEAFF.

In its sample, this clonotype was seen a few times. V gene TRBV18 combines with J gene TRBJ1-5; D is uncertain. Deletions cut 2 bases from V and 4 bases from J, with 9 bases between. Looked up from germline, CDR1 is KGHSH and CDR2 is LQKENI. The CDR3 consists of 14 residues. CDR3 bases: TGTGCCAGCTCACCATTGGGGTCTAATCAGCCCCAGCATTTT. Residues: CASSPLGSNQPQHF.

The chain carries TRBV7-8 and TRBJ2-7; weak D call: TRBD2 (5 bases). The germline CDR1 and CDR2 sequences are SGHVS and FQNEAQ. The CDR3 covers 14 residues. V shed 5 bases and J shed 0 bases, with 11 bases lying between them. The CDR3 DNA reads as TGTGCCAGCAGCCCCCGGGGTGGCTCCTACGAGCAGTACTTC. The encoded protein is CASSPRGGSYEQYF.

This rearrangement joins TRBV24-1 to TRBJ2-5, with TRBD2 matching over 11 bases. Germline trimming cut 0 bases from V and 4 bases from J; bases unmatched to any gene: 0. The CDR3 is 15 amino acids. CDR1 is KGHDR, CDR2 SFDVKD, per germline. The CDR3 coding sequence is TGTGCCACCAGTGATTTGACTAGCGGGAGAGAGACCCAGTACTTC. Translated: CATSDLTSGRETQYF.

CDR3 sequence reads: CSARALAGSGEQFF. Here the CDR3 DNA reads TGCAGTGCTAGAGCTCTAGCGGGGAGTGGTGAGCAGTTCTTC. The chain is built from TRBV20-1 and TRBJ2-1; 9 bases agree with TRBD2. Germline V CDR1 and CDR2: DFQATT, SNEGSKA (reference sequence). Losses at the gene ends were 1 base for V and 9 bases for J; bases not matched to a gene: 7. This CDR3 region has 14 residues.

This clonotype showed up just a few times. DNA of the CDR3: TGTGCCAGCAGCTTAGCTTTGCCAGGGCACGAAGAGACCCAGTACTTC. Amino acids: CASSLALPGHEETQYF. This chain joins TRBV7-2 and TRBJ2-5; D is possibly TRBD1 (5 bases). The CDR3 runs 16 residues. The ends were cut back, 0 bases at V and 3 bases at J, with 14 bases in the middle. Germline CDR1 and CDR2: SGHTA and FQGNSA.

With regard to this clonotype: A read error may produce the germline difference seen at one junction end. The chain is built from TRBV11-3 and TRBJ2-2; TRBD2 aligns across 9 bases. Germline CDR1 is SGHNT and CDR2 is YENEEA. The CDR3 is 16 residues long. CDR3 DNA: TGTGCCAGCAATTTAGCGGGAGCCCAGAACACCAGGGAGCTGTTTTTT. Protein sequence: CASNLAGAQNTRELFF. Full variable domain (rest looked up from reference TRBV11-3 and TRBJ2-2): EAGVVQSPRYKIIEKKQPVAFWCNPISGHNTLYWYLQNLGQGPELLIRYENEEAVDDSQLPKDRFSAERLKGVDSTLKIQPAELGDSAVYLCASNLAGAQNTRELFFGEGSRLTVL.

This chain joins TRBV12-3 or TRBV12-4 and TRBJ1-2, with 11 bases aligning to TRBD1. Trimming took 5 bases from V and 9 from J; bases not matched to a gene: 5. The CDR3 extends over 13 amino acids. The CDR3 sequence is CASSGGTGGSYTF. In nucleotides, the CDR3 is TGTGCCAGCAGTGGGGGGACAGGGGGTAGCTACACCTTC.

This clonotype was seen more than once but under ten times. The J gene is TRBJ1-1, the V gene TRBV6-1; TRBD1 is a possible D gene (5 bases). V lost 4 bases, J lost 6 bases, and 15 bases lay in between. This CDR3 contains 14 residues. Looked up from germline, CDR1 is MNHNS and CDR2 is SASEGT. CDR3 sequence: CASSAGTDFSEAFF. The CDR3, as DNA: TGTGCCAGCAGTGCAGGGACGGACTTTTCTGAAGCTTTCTTT.

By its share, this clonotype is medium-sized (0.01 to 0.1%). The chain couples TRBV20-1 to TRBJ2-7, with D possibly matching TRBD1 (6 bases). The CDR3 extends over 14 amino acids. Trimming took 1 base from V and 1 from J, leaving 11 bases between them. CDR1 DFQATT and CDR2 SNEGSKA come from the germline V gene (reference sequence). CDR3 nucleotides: TGCAGTGCTAGAGCCCAGGGGCAGTCCTACGAGCAGTACTTC. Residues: CSARAQGQSYEQYF.

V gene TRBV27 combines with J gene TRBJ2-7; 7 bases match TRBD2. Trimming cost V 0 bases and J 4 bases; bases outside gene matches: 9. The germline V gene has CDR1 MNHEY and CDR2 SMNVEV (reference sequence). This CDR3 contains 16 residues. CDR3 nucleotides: TGTGCCAGCAGTTTATCGAAGGGAGGGGCCCCGTACGAGCAGTACTTC. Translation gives CASSLSKGGAPYEQYF.

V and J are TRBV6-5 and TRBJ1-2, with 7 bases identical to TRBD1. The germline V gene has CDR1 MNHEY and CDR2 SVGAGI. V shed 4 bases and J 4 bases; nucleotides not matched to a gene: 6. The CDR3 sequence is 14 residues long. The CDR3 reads CASSLQGIGYGYTF. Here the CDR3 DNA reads TGTGCCAGCAGTTTACAGGGGATTGGCTATGGCTACACCTTC.

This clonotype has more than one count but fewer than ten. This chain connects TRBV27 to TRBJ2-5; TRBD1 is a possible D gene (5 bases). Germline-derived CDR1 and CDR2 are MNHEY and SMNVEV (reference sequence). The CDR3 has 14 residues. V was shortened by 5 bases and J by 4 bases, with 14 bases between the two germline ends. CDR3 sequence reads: CASSATVQGETQYF. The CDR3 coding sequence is TGTGCCAGCAGTGCGACGGTCCAGGGAGAGACCCAGTACTTC.

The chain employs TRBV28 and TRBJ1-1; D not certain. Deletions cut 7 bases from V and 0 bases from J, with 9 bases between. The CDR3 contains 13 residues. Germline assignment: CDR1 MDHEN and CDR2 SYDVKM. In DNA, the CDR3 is TGTGCCAGCATAAGGGCCATGAACACTGAAGCTTTCTTT. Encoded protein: CASIRAMNTEAFF.

The CDR3 loop reads CASSQGPGSERRETQYF. The CDR3 DNA is TGTGCCAGCAGCCAGGGTCCGGGGTCGGAGCGCCGAGAGACCCAGTACTTC. V is TRBV14 and J is TRBJ2-5; tentative D call: TRBD2 (5 bases). Germline CDR1 reads SGHDN; CDR2 reads FVKESK. The CDR3 spans 17 residues. V was pared by 3 bases and J by 4 bases, with 21 bases between.

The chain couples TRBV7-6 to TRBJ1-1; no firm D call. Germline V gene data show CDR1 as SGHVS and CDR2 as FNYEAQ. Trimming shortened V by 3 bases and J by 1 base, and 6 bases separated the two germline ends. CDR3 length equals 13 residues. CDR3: CASSFGENTEAFF. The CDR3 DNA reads TGTGCCAGCAGCTTCGGGGAGAACACTGAAGCTTTCTTT.

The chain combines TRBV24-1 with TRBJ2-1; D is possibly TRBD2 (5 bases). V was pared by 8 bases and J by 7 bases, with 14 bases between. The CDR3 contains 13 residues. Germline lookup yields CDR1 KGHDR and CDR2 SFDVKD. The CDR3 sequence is CATIGGQLNEQFF. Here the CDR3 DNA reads TGTGCCACCATAGGAGGTCAGTTAAATGAGCAGTTCTTC.